The 27 T cell receptor beta chains listed next were all sequenced from one sample in a study of blood T cell repertoires in COVID-19 (dated by TCRdb to 2018 to 2020). The method was the immunoSEQ multiplex PCR assay. In its TCRdb copy, this immuneACCESS table keeps in-frame sequences only and misses some clones. Where compared with another copy, unresolved V genes explain less than half of these, and the others have no known cause. This sample holds about 190,000 clones; around four fifths were observed only once. The biggest ten clones account for about 20% of the sample. The material sequenced was peripheral blood. The receptors come from a human donor in a cohort sampled during active COVID-19.

The gene calls are TRBV11-2 and TRBJ2-5; TRBD1 aligns across 7 bases. The CDR3 is 14 amino acids. In germline, CDR1 is SGHAT, CDR2 FQNNGV. J lost 2 bases, V lost 5 bases, and 5 bases had no gene match. DNA of the CDR3: TGTGCCAGCAGCCAAGACAGGGTACAAGAGACCCAGTACTTC. This sequence encodes CASSQDRVQETQYF.

J is TRBJ1-1 and V is TRBV5-5; unclear D gene. Germline V gene lookup returns CDR1 SGHKS and CDR2 YYEKEE (reference sequence). The CDR3 loop spans 13 amino acids. V dropped 3 bases and J dropped 8 bases, with 14 bases sitting between them. The CDR3 reads CASSWNAALEAFF. The CDR3 region has the DNA TGTGCCAGCAGCTGGAACGCGGCTTTGGAAGCTTTCTTT.

The chain combines TRBV5-1 with TRBJ2-3, with TRBD2 identical over 14 bases. Trimming cost V 9 bases and J 5 bases; bases outside gene matches: 5. This CDR3 spans 14 amino acids. Germline loops: CDR1 SGHRS, CDR2 YFSETQ. The CDR3 loop reads CATGTSGSGDTQYF. The CDR3 DNA is TGCGCCACCGGGACTAGCGGGAGTGGAGATACGCAGTATTTT.

This chain joins TRBV5-1 and TRBJ2-1; D might be TRBD1 (5 bases). V was trimmed by 6 bases and J by 6 bases, leaving 16 bases between them. The CDR3 covers 14 residues. Germline V gene sequence: CDR1 SGHRS, CDR2 YFSETQ. The CDR3 DNA reads TGCGCCAGCACTTTCCAGGGATCATCCAATGAGCAGTTCTTC. It encodes CASTFQGSSNEQFF.

The chain joins TRBV19 to TRBJ1-1, with D maybe TRBD1 (6 bases). CDR3 length equals 14 residues. With 9 bases removed from V and 3 bases from J, the gap between germline ends came to 17 bases. Germline values: CDR1 LNHDA, CDR2 SQIVND (reference sequence). This chain's CDR3 is CASHRTGRDTEAFF. The CDR3 nucleotides are TGTGCCAGCCATCGTACAGGGAGAGACACTGAAGCTTTCTTT.

The chain uses TRBV27 and TRBJ1-5, with TRBD1 matching 9 bases. This CDR3 contains 16 residues. The germline CDR1 and CDR2 sequences are MNHEY and SMNVEV (reference sequence). Trimming took 8 bases from V and 0 from J; bases not matched to a gene: 8. The CDR3 sequence is CASGEGQGVSNQPQHF. The CDR3 bases are TGTGCCAGCGGGGAGGGACAGGGTGTTAGCAATCAGCCCCAGCATTTT.

V usage is TRBV29-1 and J usage is TRBJ2-5; possible D gene TRBD2, 7 bases. The ends were cut back, 3 bases at V and 7 bases at J, with 12 bases in the middle. In germline, CDR1 is SQVTM, CDR2 ANQGSEA. CDR3 size: 12 residues. The CDR3 sequence: CSVDPGGLTQYF. For the CDR3, the DNA is TGCAGCGTTGATCCGGGGGGCCTGACCCAGTACTTC.

The chain joins TRBV7-7 to TRBJ2-1; TRBD2 matches at 11 bases. The CDR3 is 15 residues long. With 5 bases clipped from V and 4 bases from J, the junction kept 4 bases outside the gene matches. Germline V gene sequence: CDR1 SSHAT, CDR2 FNYEAQ (reference sequence). The CDR3: CASSRLAGPYNEQFF. The DNA of the CDR3 is TGTGCCAGCAGCAGACTAGCGGGGCCATACAATGAGCAGTTCTTC.

This sequence joins TRBV10-3 and TRBJ2-5; a possible D gene is TRBD2 (5 bases). The germline CDR1 and CDR2 sequences are ENHRY and SYGVKD. Trimming removed 11 bases at V and 3 bases at J, with 13 bases between. The CDR3 has 12 amino acids. The chain's CDR3 is CAVAGSEETQYF. The DNA for the CDR3 is TGTGCCGTGGCGGGCTCTGAAGAGACCCAGTACTTC.

This chain links TRBV5-1 with TRBJ1-4; D remains ambiguous. V was trimmed by 1 base and J by 8 bases, leaving 18 bases between them. Germline-derived CDR1 and CDR2 are SGHRS and YFSETQ. The CDR3 loop spans 16 amino acids. CDR3 nucleotides: TGCGCCAGCAGCTTGTATAGCGGATTGGGTGGGGAAAAACTGTTTTTT. As protein: CASSLYSGLGGEKLFF. The full variable domain, in which reference TRBV5-1 and TRBJ1-4 provide the parts outside the CDR3, is KAGVTQTPRYLIKTRGQQVTLSCSPISGHRSVSWYQQTPGQGLQFLFEYFSETQRNKGNFPGRFSGRQFSNSRSEMNVSTLELGDSALYLCASSLYSGLGGEKLFFGSGTQLSVL.

V and J are TRBV28 and TRBJ2-1, with 7 nucleotides matching TRBD2. Germline V lookup: CDR1 MDHEN, CDR2 SYDVKM. There are 14 residues in the CDR3. V dropped 7 bases and J dropped 9; count of bases not matched to a gene: 12. The CDR3 DNA reads as TGTGCCAGCAAGGTAGCGGGCAGATCGTCTGAGCAGTTCTTC. Amino acid sequence: CASKVAGRSSEQFF. The complete variable domain, with remaining parts taken from reference TRBV28 and TRBJ2-1, reads DVKVTQSSRYLVKRTGEKVFLECVQDMDHENMFWYRQDPGLGLRLIYFSYDVKMKEKGDIPEGYSVSREKKERFSLILESASTNQTSMYLCASKVAGRSSEQFFGPGTRLTVL.

CDR3 sequence (DNA): TGCGCCAGCAGCCTCCTACAGGGCCGCACAGATACGCAGTATTTT. It yields the protein CASSLLQGRTDTQYF. This chain joins TRBV5-1 and TRBJ2-3; possibly TRBD1 for D (6 bases). The V end lost 4 bases, the J end lost 1 base, and 13 bases lay between the germline ends. CDR3 size: 15 residues. The germline V gene encodes CDR1 SGHRS and CDR2 YFSETQ.

This clone was seen a few times. This chain joins TRBV27 and TRBJ2-3; 12 bases are shared with TRBD2. The germline V gene has CDR1 MNHEY and CDR2 SMNVEV (reference sequence). V lost 7 bases to trimming and J lost 5 bases; unmatched junction nucleotides: 1. This CDR3 has 13 amino acids. The CDR3 DNA follows: TGTGCCAGCACGGGACTAGCGGGAGATACGCAGTATTTT. Its translation: CASTGLAGDTQYF.

The chain links TRBV30 to TRBJ1-1; D is undetermined. Germline V gives CDR1 GTSNPN, CDR2 SVGIG (reference sequence). Trimming cost V 2 bases and J 1 base, with 11 bases left between them. This CDR3 region has 14 residues. The CDR3 sequence is CAWSIVGGNTEAFF. The CDR3 DNA is TGTGCCTGGAGTATCGTAGGAGGGAACACTGAAGCTTTCTTT.

This clone was recorded once. The rearrangement links TRBV5-1 to TRBJ1-1; D not resolved. In germline, CDR1 is SGHRS, CDR2 YFSETQ. The V and J ends lost 0 bases and 3 bases respectively, with 12 bases between them. The CDR3 sequence is 15 residues long. The CDR3 nucleotides are TGCGCCAGCAGCTTGGTCTCCCTGGAGGACACTGAAGCTTTCTTT. This encodes CASSLVSLEDTEAFF.

The V call is TRBV6-5, the J call TRBJ2-5, with TRBD1 matching over 10 bases. V dropped 8 bases and J dropped 4; count of bases not matched to a gene: 10. This CDR3 has 15 residues. The germline gives CDR1 MNHEY, CDR2 SVGAGI. The CDR3 loop reads CASGPGTGVVETQYF. CDR3 in DNA: TGTGCCAGCGGGCCCGGGACAGGGGTTGTAGAGACCCAGTACTTC.

This sequence joins TRBV2 and TRBJ2-5; 7 positions agree with TRBD2. The CDR3 length is 13 residues. J was trimmed by 4 bases and V by 2 bases; bases with no gene match: 1. Germline loops: CDR1 SNHLY, CDR2 FYNNEI. CDR3 sequence (DNA): TGTGCCAGCAGTGAAAGCGGGGTAGAGACCCAGTACTTC. It codes for CASSESGVETQYF.

The chain carries TRBV11-3 and TRBJ2-3; weak D call: TRBD1 (5 bases). CDR1 and CDR2 (germline): SGHNT, YENEEA. The V end lost 5 bases, the J end lost 3 bases, and 21 bases lay between the germline ends. The CDR3 loop spans 17 amino acids. This CDR3 reads CASSRHPPGKGTDTQYF. Here the CDR3 DNA reads TGTGCCAGCAGCCGCCACCCGCCCGGCAAGGGGACAGATACGCAGTATTTT.

This chain uses TRBV19 with TRBJ2-5; 10 bases are shared with TRBD1. The CDR3 runs 16 residues. The germline V gene has CDR1 LNHDA and CDR2 SQIVND (reference sequence). The junction had 6 bases not matched to a gene; V was cut back by 2 bases and J by 3 bases. The CDR3, as DNA: TGTGCCAGTAGTATAACGACAGGGGGCGTAGAAGAGACCCAGTACTTC. Protein: CASSITTGGVEETQYF.

This rearrangement joins TRBV4-1 to TRBJ2-7; 8 bases fit TRBD1. V lost 2 bases to trimming and J lost 2 bases; unmatched junction nucleotides: 11. The CDR3 runs to 17 residues. Germline lookup yields CDR1 MGHRA and CDR2 YSYEKL. In DNA form, the CDR3 reads TGCGCCAGCAGCCAAATTTCGTTCGGACAGGGACCCTACGAGCAGTACTTC. The encoded protein is CASSQISFGQGPYEQYF.

The V gene is TRBV9, the J gene TRBJ1-1; 7 bases match TRBD1. The germline V gene encodes CDR1 SGDLS and CDR2 YYNGEE. Trimming cost V 4 bases and J 1 base; bases outside gene matches: 4. This CDR3 has 14 residues. CDR3 residues: CASSKGGPNTEAFF. CDR3 sequence (DNA): TGTGCCAGCAGCAAAGGGGGCCCGAACACTGAAGCTTTCTTT. Full variable domain (outside the CDR3, taken from reference TRBV9 and TRBJ1-1): DSGVTQTPKHLITATGQRVTLRCSPRSGDLSVYWYQQSLDQGLQFLIQYYNGEERAKGNILERFSAQQFPDLHSELNLSSLELGDSALYFCASSKGGPNTEAFFGQGTRLTVV.

The rearrangement joins TRBV4-1 to TRBJ2-1; 7 bases are shared with TRBD1. This CDR3 comprises 19 residues. Germline lookup yields CDR1 MGHRA and CDR2 YSYEKL. V shed 0 bases, J shed 7 bases, and the junction held 18 bases outside the gene matches. CDR3 sequence: CASSQDGSRTGDTKNEQFF. CDR3 sequence (DNA): TGCGCCAGCAGCCAAGATGGGAGCCGAACAGGGGATACTAAAAATGAGCAGTTCTTC.

The rearrangement uses TRBV5-5 and TRBJ2-3; the D gene is possibly TRBD2 (6 bases). The V end lost 3 bases, the J end lost 1 base, and 9 bases lay between the germline ends. The CDR3 is 14 amino acids. The germline V gene encodes CDR1 SGHKS and CDR2 YYEKEE (reference sequence). The CDR3 DNA reads TGTGCCAGCAGCTCGGGCGGGGGCACAGATACGCAGTATTTT. The encoded protein is CASSSGGGTDTQYF.

This clone has a single count. V and J are TRBV5-6 and TRBJ2-3, with a weak D call TRBD1 (5 bases). Germline V gives CDR1 SGHDT, CDR2 YYEEEE. The CDR3 consists of 12 residues. Trimming shortened V by 4 bases and J by 12 bases, and 15 bases separated the two germline ends. CDR3 sequence (DNA): TGTGCCAGCAGCGTTGGGGCCAGCAGTCAGTATTTT. It is translated as CASSVGASSQYF.

The V gene is TRBV11-2, the J gene TRBJ2-3, with TRBD2 matching 7 bases. The CDR3 totals 14 residues. Germline CDR1 is SGHAT and CDR2 is FQNNGV. The V segment lost 11 bases and the J segment 1 base; nucleotides outside the gene matches: 9. The DNA of the CDR3 is TGTGCCGGAGGCGAGCGGGGACGCACAGATACGCAGTATTTT. This sequence encodes CAGGERGRTDTQYF.

The chain links TRBV18 to TRBJ1-2, with a possible D match to TRBD1 (5 bases). CDR3 length: 15 amino acids. V lost 2 bases and J 8 bases, leaving 18 bases between the germline ends. Germline-derived CDR1 and CDR2 are KGHSH and LQKENI. The CDR3 sequence: CASSPGAATDWGYTF. In nucleotides, the CDR3 is TGTGCCAGCTCACCAGGGGCCGCGACCGACTGGGGCTACACCTTC. The complete variable domain, with remaining parts taken from reference TRBV18 and TRBJ1-2, reads NAGVMQNPRHLVRRRGQEARLRCSPMKGHSHVYWYRQLPEEGLKFMVYLQKENIIDESGMPKERFSAEFPKEGPSILRIQQVVRGDSAAYFCASSPGAATDWGYTFGSGTRLTVV.

The V and J genes are TRBV3-1 (or the pseudogene TRBV3-2) and TRBJ2-7; no clear D. V lost 4 bases and J lost 5, with 15 bases in between. CDR3 length equals 14 residues. CDR1 and CDR2 (germline): LGHDT, YNNKEL (reference sequence). DNA for the CDR3: TGTGCCAGCAGCCCTGTTACCATGGCCCACGAGCAGTACTTC. Translating it yields CASSPVTMAHEQYF.